Below, 19 T cell receptor beta chains from the same sample are listed, as sequenced in a study of cytomegalovirus exposure and HLA in healthy donors. The PCR had 60 Vbeta and 13 Jbeta primers. Profiled with immunoSEQ multiplex PCR; TCRdb holds only in-frame clones, not every one. The sample has tens of thousands of clones; about 72% are singletons. The sequenced sample consisted of PBMCs. The receptors here all came from a woman between 25 and 40 years old in good health and CMV-seropositive.

The chain carries TRBV7-2 and TRBJ2-5; 10 bases align to TRBD2. CDR1 is SGHTA, CDR2 FQGNSA, per germline. J was trimmed by 5 bases and V by 1 base; bases with no gene match: 13. CDR3 length equals 18 residues. As DNA, the CDR3 is TGTGCCAGCAGCTTAGACCCCCCCTTAGTACTAGCGGGGGAGACCCAGTACTTC. This translates into CASSLDPPLVLAGETQYF.

This chain connects TRBV5-1 to TRBJ2-1, with 13 bases lining up with TRBD2. Germline values: CDR1 SGHRS, CDR2 YFSETQ. The length of the CDR3 is 18 residues. The junction had 9 bases not matched to a gene; V was cut back by 4 bases and J by 2 bases. Here the CDR3 reads CASSRSGLAGEAYNEQFF. In nucleotides, the CDR3 is TGCGCCAGCAGCCGATCAGGACTAGCGGGAGAGGCCTACAATGAGCAGTTCTTC. The full variable domain, in which reference TRBV5-1 and TRBJ2-1 provide the parts outside the CDR3, is KAGVTQTPRYLIKTRGQQVTLSCSPISGHRSVSWYQQTPGQGLQFLFEYFSETQRNKGNFPGRFSGRQFSNSRSEMNVSTLELGDSALYLCASSRSGLAGEAYNEQFFGPGTRLTVL.

This clone has just one count. The chain couples TRBV6-1 to TRBJ2-5, with 8 bases aligning to TRBD1. The CDR3 is made up of 12 amino acids. With 6 bases clipped from V and 11 bases from J, the junction kept 8 bases outside the gene matches. The V gene's germline CDR1 is MNHNS and CDR2 SASEGT. CDR3 sequence (DNA): TGTGCCAGCAGCCTACAGGGGGATGGGCAGTACTTC. Translation: CASSLQGDGQYF.

The chain combines TRBV7-9 with TRBJ2-7, with TRBD1 as a possible D gene (5 bases). The CDR3 has 14 residues. Trimming left V 2 bases short and J 2 bases short, with 10 bases between. The V gene's germline CDR1 is SEHNR and CDR2 FQNEAQ (reference sequence). The DNA of the CDR3 is TGTGCCAGCAGCTTACAGGGTAGTACCTACGAGCAGTACTTC. This encodes CASSLQGSTYEQYF. Variable domain in full (rest from reference TRBV7-9 and TRBJ2-7): DTGVSQNPRHKITKRGQNVTFRCDPISEHNRLYWYRQTLGQGPEFLTYFQNEAQLEKSRLLSDRFSAERPKGSFSTLEIQRTEQGDSAMYLCASSLQGSTYEQYFGPGTRLTVT.

As for this clone: The conserved closing phenylalanine or tryptophan is absent in this CDR3, likely reflecting a read error. The rearrangement joins TRBV6-5 to TRBJ1-2; TRBD1 matches at 11 bases. Germline V lookup: CDR1 MNHEY, CDR2 SVGAGI. V lost 6 bases to trimming and J lost 10 bases; unmatched junction nucleotides: 13. This CDR3 has 15 residues. CDR3 nucleotides: TGTGCCAGCAGCGCCCGGTGGACAGGGGGCTTCGTCTACACCCTC. This gives the protein CASSARWTGGFVYTL.

CDR3 nucleotide sequence: TGTGCCAGCTCAACAAATGACTTGGGCGGGAGAAGTTACAATGAGCAGTTCTTC. Translation gives CASSTNDLGGRSYNEQFF. The chain employs TRBV18 and TRBJ2-1, with 7 bases lining up with TRBD2. The CDR3 runs to 18 residues. V was clipped by 5 bases and J by 4 bases; unmatched bases: 17. Germline V lookup: CDR1 KGHSH, CDR2 LQKENI.

The rearrangement links TRBV13 to TRBJ1-1, with D tentatively TRBD1 (6 bases). This CDR3 is 15 amino acids long. V gave up 5 bases and J gave up 4 bases, with 17 bases separating them. Germline CDR1 PRHDT, CDR2 FYEKMQ (reference sequence). The CDR3 DNA reads TGTGCCAGCAGCGCCTATTCCAGGGGTAGCACTGAAGCTTTCTTT. The encoded protein is CASSAYSRGSTEAFF.

The chain is built from TRBV7-2 and TRBJ2-2; 9 nucleotides align to TRBD1. J lost 2 bases, V lost 7 bases, and 8 bases had no gene match. Germline CDR1 and CDR2: SGHTA and FQGNSA. The CDR3 is 16 amino acids. CDR3 protein: CASTLRTGVNTGELFF. The CDR3 DNA follows: TGTGCCAGCACCCTGAGGACAGGGGTAAACACCGGGGAGCTGTTTTTT.

This chain joins TRBV4-1 and TRBJ1-1; D call uncertain. CDR1 and CDR2 (germline): MGHRA, YSYEKL. This CDR3 region has 17 residues. Trimming removed 6 bases at V and 10 bases at J, with 30 bases between. As DNA, the CDR3 is TGCGCCAGCAGTATTGGCGAAAATCTGGCGGTACGCTCTGGAGCTTTCTTT. Amino acids: CASSIGENLAVRSGAFF.

This rearrangement joins TRBV14 to TRBJ2-7; 8 bases map to TRBD2. Germline trimming cut 4 bases from V and 6 bases from J; bases unmatched to any gene: 8. The germline V gene has CDR1 SGHDN and CDR2 FVKESK. The CDR3 spans 14 residues. This CDR3 reads CASSLTAGVSEQYF. In nucleotides, the CDR3 is TGTGCCAGCAGCCTTACAGCGGGAGTCAGCGAGCAGTACTTC.

This chain links TRBV20-1 with TRBJ1-2; a weak D match, TRBD1 (5 bases). CDR3 length: 11 residues. With 6 bases removed from V and 9 bases from J, the gap between germline ends came to 14 bases. Germline V CDR1 and CDR2: DFQATT, SNEGSKA (reference sequence). The CDR3 loop is CSAPDGGSYTF. DNA of the CDR3: TGCAGTGCACCAGACGGGGGAAGCTACACCTTC.

V usage is TRBV2 and J usage is TRBJ2-1; D is perhaps TRBD2 (5 bases). Germline CDR1 reads SNHLY; CDR2 reads FYNNEI. Deletions cut 3 bases from V and 8 bases from J, with 11 bases between. The CDR3 spans 13 residues. The CDR3 nucleotides read TGTGCCAGCAGTGAGGAGGTGGGCTATGAGCAGTTCTTC. Translated: CASSEEVGYEQFF.

The chain employs TRBV7-9 and TRBJ1-2; 9 bases line up with TRBD1. The CDR3 consists of 16 residues. Germline V CDR1 and CDR2: SEHNR, FQNEAQ (reference sequence). Trimming cost V 2 bases and J 6 bases; bases outside gene matches: 10. CDR3 amino acids: CASSLLDRGGDDGYTF. As DNA, the CDR3 is TGTGCCAGCAGCTTACTCGACAGGGGGGGAGATGATGGCTACACCTTC.

V and J are TRBV18 and TRBJ2-5; TRBD2 matches 11 bases. The germline CDR1 and CDR2 sequences are KGHSH and LQKENI. This CDR3 has 14 residues. V trimming: 6 bases; J trimming: 4 bases; junction bases outside the gene matches: 4. CDR3 residues: CASSPGTSGETQYF. CDR3 bases: TGTGCCAGCTCCCCCGGGACTAGCGGAGAGACCCAGTACTTC.

CDR3 residues: CASSLVPSRPQHF. The DNA for the CDR3 is TGTGCCAGCAGCTTAGTCCCATCGCGGCCCCAGCATTTT. The chain employs TRBV11-2 and TRBJ1-5; D is ambiguous. Trimming cost V 1 base and J 9 bases, with 10 bases left between them. The CDR3 extends over 13 amino acids. Germline V lookup: CDR1 SGHAT, CDR2 FQNNGV.

The V gene is TRBV5-1, the J gene TRBJ2-7, with 8 bases matching TRBD1. V trimming: 3 bases; J trimming: 3 bases; junction bases outside the gene matches: 5. CDR1 is SGHRS and CDR2 is YFSETQ in the germline V gene. There are 14 residues in the CDR3. CDR3 protein: CASSSIRGHYEQYF. CDR3 DNA sequence: TGCGCCAGCAGCTCAATCAGGGGGCACTACGAGCAGTACTTC. Together with reference TRBV5-1 and TRBJ2-7, the CDR3 gives the full variable domain: KAGVTQTPRYLIKTRGQQVTLSCSPISGHRSVSWYQQTPGQGLQFLFEYFSETQRNKGNFPGRFSGRQFSNSRSEMNVSTLELGDSALYLCASSSIRGHYEQYFGPGTRLTVT.

The chain recombines TRBV5-8 with TRBJ1-5, with a weak D call TRBD1 (6 bases). V was pared by 3 bases and J by 1 base, with 14 bases between. This CDR3 is built from 16 residues. Germline assignment: CDR1 SGHTS and CDR2 YDEGEE. The CDR3 reads CASSSGEGGSNQPQHF. The CDR3 bases are TGTGCCAGCAGCTCCGGGGAGGGGGGAAGCAATCAGCCCCAGCATTTT.

This clone was seen only a few times. The chain uses TRBV7-9 and TRBJ1-4; D might be TRBD1 (6 bases). Trimming pared 4 bases from V and 0 bases from J, leaving 9 bases between. The length of the CDR3 is 15 residues. In germline, CDR1 is SEHNR, CDR2 FQNEAQ (reference sequence). The CDR3 loop reads CASSSGQTTNEKLFF. CDR3 in DNA: TGTGCCAGCAGCTCCGGACAGACAACTAATGAAAAACTGTTTTTT.

V gene TRBV18 combines with J gene TRBJ2-4, with D possibly matching TRBD1 (6 bases). The CDR3 totals 16 residues. The V end lost 1 base, the J end lost 4 bases, and 14 bases lay between the germline ends. The germline V gene encodes CDR1 KGHSH and CDR2 LQKENI. The CDR3 sequence: CASSPQPQGIKNIQYF. The CDR3 coding sequence is TGTGCCAGCTCACCACAGCCGCAGGGGATAAAAAACATTCAGTACTTC. Full variable domain (outside the CDR3, taken from reference TRBV18 and TRBJ2-4): NAGVMQNPRHLVRRRGQEARLRCSPMKGHSHVYWYRQLPEEGLKFMVYLQKENIIDESGMPKERFSAEFPKEGPSILRIQQVVRGDSAAYFCASSPQPQGIKNIQYFGAGTRLSVL.